Sequencing of this T cell receptor (beta chain) was carried out in a study of cytomegalovirus exposure and HLA in healthy donors. About the research overall: The approximately 120 validation repertoires were reported in a later analysis to have been generated on the same platform as the roughly 720 first-cohort repertoires.

General study findings and limits: TCR clusters originating in the first cohort tended to co-occur in the 100 to 150 validation repertoires, according to a later analysis.

The donors were in the roughly 120-subject validation cohort; that cohort was separate from the roughly 700-subject first cohort. Comment on this clone: Its antigen is currently unknown.

TCRdb's table, derived via immunoSEQ multiplex PCR, lists solely in-frame clones and lacks some. The table records approximately 65,000 clones, about 94% of them present only once. This CDR3 region has 16 residues. Germline trimming cut 5 bases from V and 1 base from J; bases unmatched to any gene: 5. CDR1 and CDR2 from the germline V gene are SGHTA and FQGNSA. This clonotype was obtained from a young woman in good health and CMV-seronegative. This chain connects TRBV7-2 to TRBJ2-1, with 10 positions matching TRBD2. The sequenced sample consisted of PBMCs. CDR3 coding DNA: TGTGCCAGCAGCCCGCAAGCGGGGGGGTCCTACAATGAGCAGTTCTTC. Its protein product is CASSPQAGGSYNEQFF.